The next 2 T cell receptor beta chains were all read from a single sample in a study of regulatory T cells. The primer mix had 52 TRBV and 13 TRBJ primers. Sequencing used immunoSEQ multiplex PCR; TCRdb keeps in-frame clones, though not all of them. Among about 6,000 clones listed, more than 80% were seen once. Input material: CD8+ T cells sorted from blood. These receptors were collected from a child under 18 with CD3G deficiency.

The chain carries TRBV6-1 and TRBJ2-7; perhaps TRBD2 as D (6 bases). V lost 5 bases and J lost 2, with 16 bases in between. CDR1 is MNHNS and CDR2 is SASEGT in the germline V gene. The CDR3 is 15 residues long. The DNA of the CDR3 is TGTGCCAGCAGTCAGTTCCTGGGGGGAACCTACGAGCAGTACTTC. Encoded protein: CASSQFLGGTYEQYF.

V gene TRBV7-6 combines with J gene TRBJ2-3, with D unresolved. V was pared by 5 bases and J by 3 bases, with 6 bases between. CDR1 SGHVS and CDR2 FNYEAQ come from the germline V gene. The CDR3 covers 12 residues. In nucleotides, the CDR3 is TGTGCCAGCAGCGACCATACAGATACGCAGTATTTT. As protein: CASSDHTDTQYF.